This T cell receptor beta chain was captured in a study of graft-versus-host responses after intestinal transplantation. In this sample, this clone turned up once. What it recognizes is unknown. Profiling relied on immunoSEQ multiplex PCR, and the TCRdb table lists in-frame clones only, not all of them. The table lists about 66,000 clones, about nine tenths of them singletons, with approximately 1.4% in the top ten. The V gene's germline CDR1 is SGHVS and CDR2 FQNEAQ. The V gene lost 0 bases and the J gene lost 1 base, with 6 bases spanning the gap. The CDR3 has 15 residues. The receptor comes from a human donor who received an intestinal transplant. The chain joins TRBV7-8 to TRBJ2-2; D unresolved. This specimen was unstimulated CD8+ T cells sorted from spleen or lymph node cells, taken before intestinal transplant. In DNA, the CDR3 is TGTGCCAGCAGCTTAGCTCCAGGGAACACCGGGGAGCTGTTTTTT. This gives the protein CASSLAPGNTGELFF.